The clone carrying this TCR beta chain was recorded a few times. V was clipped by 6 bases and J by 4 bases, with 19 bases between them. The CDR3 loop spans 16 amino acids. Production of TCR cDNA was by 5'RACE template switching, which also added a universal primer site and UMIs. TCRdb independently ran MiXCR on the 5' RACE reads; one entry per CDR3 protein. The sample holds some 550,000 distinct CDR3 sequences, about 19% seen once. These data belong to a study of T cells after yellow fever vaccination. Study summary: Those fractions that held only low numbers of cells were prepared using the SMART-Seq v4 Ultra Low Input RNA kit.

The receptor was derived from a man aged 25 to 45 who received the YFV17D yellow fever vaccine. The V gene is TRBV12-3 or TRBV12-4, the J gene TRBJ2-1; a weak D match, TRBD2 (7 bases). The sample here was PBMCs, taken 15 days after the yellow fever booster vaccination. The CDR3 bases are TGTGCCAGCAGCCCAACTATAGGGGGACTATACAATGAGCAGTTCTTC. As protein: CASSPTIGGLYNEQFF.